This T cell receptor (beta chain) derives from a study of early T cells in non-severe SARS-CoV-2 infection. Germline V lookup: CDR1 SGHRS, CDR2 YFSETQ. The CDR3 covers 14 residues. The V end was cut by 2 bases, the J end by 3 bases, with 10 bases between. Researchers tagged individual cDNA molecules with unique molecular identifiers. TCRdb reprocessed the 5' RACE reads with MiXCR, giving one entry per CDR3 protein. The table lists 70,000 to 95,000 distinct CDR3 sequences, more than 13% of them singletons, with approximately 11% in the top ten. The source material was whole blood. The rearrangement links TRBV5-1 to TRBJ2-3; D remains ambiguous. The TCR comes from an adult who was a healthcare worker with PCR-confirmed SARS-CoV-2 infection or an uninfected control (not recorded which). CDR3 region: CASSLLEVTDTQYF. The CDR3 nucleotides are TGCGCCAGCAGCTTATTAGAAGTGACAGATACGCAGTATTTT.